This T cell receptor beta chain came from a study of blood T cell repertoires in COVID-19. Study information: Whether acute or convalescent, the COVID-19 samples came from the United States, Italy and Spain. From T cells, B-cell-depleted T cells, or PBMCs came the material, which was cDNA or gDNA.

Original processing methods: Amplified reference gene primers provided the basis for estimating nucleated cell counts. TCRdb's copy holds only in-frame clones and misses some; the assay was immunoSEQ multiplex PCR. Clone size and V and J calls were adopted from that table, with D and trimming inferred from the DNA. In the table there are tens of thousands of clones, around 80% of which are singletons. Germline assignment: CDR1 SGHTA and CDR2 FQGTGA. The V end was cut by 4 bases, the J end by 2 bases, with 8 bases between. This CDR3 contains 13 residues. The rearrangement joins TRBV7-3 to TRBJ1-1, with no clear D. This sequence originates from an elderly woman with acute or convalescent COVID-19. The sequencing sample was made of peripheral blood. The CDR3 nucleotides read TGTGCCAGCAGCTCCGACAAAAACACTGAAGCTTTCTTT. This translates into CASSSDKNTEAFF. Supplemented by reference TRBV7-3 and TRBJ1-1, the full variable domain reads GAGVSQTPSNKVTEKGKYVELRCDPISGHTALYWYRQSLGQGPEFLIYFQGTGAADDSGLPNDRFFAVRPEGSVSTLKIQRTERGDSAVYLCASSSDKNTEAFFGQGTRLTVV.